This entry features one T cell receptor beta chain sequence. The ends lost 5 bases at V and 5 bases at J; junction bases unmatched: 2. Germline loops: CDR1 SEHNR, CDR2 FQNEAQ (reference sequence). CDR3 length: 12 residues. Those patients picked for sequencing had displayed CD8+CD57+ cell expansion on flow cytometry. Patients were therapy-naive when their blood was sampled. This sample is part of a study of CD8+CD57+ T cells in acquired aplastic anemia. TCR beta VDJ and CDR3 profiles were obtained from a genomic DNA template. TCRdb used MiXCR to reprocess the reads, holding one entry per CDR3 protein. The sample lists some 150,000 distinct CDR3 sequences, roughly two thirds occurring once.

The sequence was obtained from a human donor with aplastic anemia. The rearrangement uses TRBV7-9 and TRBJ1-1, with 7 bases matching TRBD1. The sequencing sample was made of sorted CD4+, CD8+, or CD8+CD57+ T cells (not recorded which) from PBMCs. This chain's CDR3 is CASSRRGTEAFF. CDR3 nucleotides: TGTGCCAGCAGCCGCAGGGGGACTGAAGCTTTCTTT.